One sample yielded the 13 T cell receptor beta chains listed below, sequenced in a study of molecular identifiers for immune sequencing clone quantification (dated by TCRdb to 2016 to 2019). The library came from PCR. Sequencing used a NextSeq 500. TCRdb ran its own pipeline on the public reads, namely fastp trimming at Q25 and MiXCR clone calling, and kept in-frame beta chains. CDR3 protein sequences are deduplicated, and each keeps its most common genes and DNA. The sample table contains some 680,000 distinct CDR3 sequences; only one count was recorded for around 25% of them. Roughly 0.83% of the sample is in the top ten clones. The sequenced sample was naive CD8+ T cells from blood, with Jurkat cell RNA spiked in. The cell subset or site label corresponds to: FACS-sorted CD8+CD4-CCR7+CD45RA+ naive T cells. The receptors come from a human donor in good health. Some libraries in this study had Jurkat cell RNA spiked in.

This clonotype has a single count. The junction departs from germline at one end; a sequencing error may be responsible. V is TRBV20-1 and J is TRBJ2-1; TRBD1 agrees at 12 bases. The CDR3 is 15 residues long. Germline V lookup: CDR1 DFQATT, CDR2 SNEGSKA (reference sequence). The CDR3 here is CSASVGTGGPNERFF. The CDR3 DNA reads TGCAGTGCTAGTGTTGGGACAGGGGGCCCCAATGAGCGGTTCTTC.

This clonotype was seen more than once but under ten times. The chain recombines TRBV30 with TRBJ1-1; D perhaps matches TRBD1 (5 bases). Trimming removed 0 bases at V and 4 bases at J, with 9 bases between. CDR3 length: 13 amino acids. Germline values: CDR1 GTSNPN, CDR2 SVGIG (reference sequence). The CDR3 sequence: CAWSVGGITEAFF. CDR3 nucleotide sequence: TGTGCCTGGAGTGTGGGGGGGATCACTGAAGCTTTCTTT.

The CDR3 sequence: CASSYFRDIYNEQFF. CDR3 nucleotide sequence: TGTGCCAGCAGCTACTTCCGGGACATATACAATGAGCAGTTCTTC. J is TRBJ2-1 and V is TRBV7-2; D possibly corresponds to TRBD1 (6 bases). The CDR3 has 15 residues. Germline V gives CDR1 SGHTA, CDR2 FQGNSA. V was trimmed by 4 bases and J by 4 bases, leaving 14 bases between them.

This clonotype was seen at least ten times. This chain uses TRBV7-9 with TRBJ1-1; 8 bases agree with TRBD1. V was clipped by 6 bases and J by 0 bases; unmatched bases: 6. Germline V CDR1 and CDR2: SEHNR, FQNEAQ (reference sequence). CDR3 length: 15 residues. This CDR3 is CASSKSTGVNTEAFF. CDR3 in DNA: TGTGCCAGCAGTAAATCGACAGGGGTGAACACTGAAGCTTTCTTT. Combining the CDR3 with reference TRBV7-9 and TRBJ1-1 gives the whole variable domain DTGVSQNPRHKITKRGQNVTFRCDPISEHNRLYWYRQTLGQGPEFLTYFQNEAQLEKSRLLSDRFSAERPKGSFSTLEIQRTEQGDSAMYLCASSKSTGVNTEAFFGQGTRLTVV.

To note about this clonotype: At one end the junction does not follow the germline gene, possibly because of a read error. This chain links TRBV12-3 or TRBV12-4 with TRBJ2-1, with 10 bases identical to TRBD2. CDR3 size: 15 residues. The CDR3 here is CASVWSGGVYSEQFF. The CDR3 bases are TGTGCCAGCGTCTGGAGCGGGGGGGTGTACAGTGAGCAGTTCTTC.

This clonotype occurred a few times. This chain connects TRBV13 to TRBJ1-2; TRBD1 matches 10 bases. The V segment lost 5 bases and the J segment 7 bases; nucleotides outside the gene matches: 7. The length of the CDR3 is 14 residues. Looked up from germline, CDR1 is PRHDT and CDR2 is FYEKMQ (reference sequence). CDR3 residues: CASSPGQGLRGYTF. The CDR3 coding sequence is TGTGCCAGCAGCCCGGGACAGGGGTTGCGTGGCTACACCTTC.

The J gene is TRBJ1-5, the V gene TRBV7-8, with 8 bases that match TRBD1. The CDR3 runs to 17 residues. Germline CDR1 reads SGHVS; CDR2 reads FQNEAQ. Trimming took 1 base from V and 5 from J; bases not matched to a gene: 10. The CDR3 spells CASSLGIYQGAHQPQHF. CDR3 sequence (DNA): TGTGCCAGCAGCTTAGGGATCTACCAGGGGGCCCATCAGCCCCAGCATTTT.

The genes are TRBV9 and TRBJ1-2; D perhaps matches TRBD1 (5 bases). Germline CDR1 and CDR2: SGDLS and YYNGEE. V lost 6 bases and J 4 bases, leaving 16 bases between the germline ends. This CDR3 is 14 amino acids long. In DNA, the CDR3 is TGTGCCAGCACCCTCGGGGGGGGTACCTATGGCTACACCTTC. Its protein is CASTLGGGTYGYTF.

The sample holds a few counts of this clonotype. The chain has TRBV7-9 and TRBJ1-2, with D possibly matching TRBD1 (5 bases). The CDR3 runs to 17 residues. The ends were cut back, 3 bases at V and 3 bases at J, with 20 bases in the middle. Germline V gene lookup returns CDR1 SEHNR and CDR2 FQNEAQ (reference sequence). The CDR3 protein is CASSFTVSGKLDYGYTF. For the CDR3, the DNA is TGTGCCAGCAGCTTTACGGTGTCAGGGAAACTAGACTATGGCTACACCTTC.

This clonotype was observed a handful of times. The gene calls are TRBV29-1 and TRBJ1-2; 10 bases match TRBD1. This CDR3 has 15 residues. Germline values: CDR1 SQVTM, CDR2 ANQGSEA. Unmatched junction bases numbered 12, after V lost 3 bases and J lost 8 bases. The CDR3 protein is CSVDLGTGVFGGYTF. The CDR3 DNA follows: TGCAGCGTTGATTTAGGGACAGGGGTTTTTGGGGGCTACACCTTC.

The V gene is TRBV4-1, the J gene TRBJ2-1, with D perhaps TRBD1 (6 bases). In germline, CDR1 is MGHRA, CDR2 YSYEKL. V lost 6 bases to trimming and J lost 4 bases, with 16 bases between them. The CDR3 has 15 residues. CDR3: CASRGKQGPYNEQFF. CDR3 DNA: TGCGCCAGCAGGGGGAAGCAGGGGCCATACAATGAGCAGTTCTTC.

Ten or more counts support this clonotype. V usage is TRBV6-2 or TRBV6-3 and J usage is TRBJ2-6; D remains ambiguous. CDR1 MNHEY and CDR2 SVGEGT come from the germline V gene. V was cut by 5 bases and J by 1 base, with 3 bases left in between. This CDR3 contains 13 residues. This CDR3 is CASSGSGANVLTF. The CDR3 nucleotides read TGTGCCAGCAGTGGGTCTGGGGCCAACGTCCTGACTTTC.

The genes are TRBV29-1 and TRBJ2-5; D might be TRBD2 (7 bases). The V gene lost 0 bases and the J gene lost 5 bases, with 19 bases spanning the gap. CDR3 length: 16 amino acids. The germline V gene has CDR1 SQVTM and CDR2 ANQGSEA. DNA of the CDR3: TGCAGCGTTGAAGACGACCGGGGGGCCTTTACGGAGACCCAGTACTTC. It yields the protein CSVEDDRGAFTETQYF.